The clone carrying this T cell receptor (beta chain) was seen a few times. Its target is unknown. Sequencing of the DNA from cultured CD4+ T cells was carried out with the Oncomine TCR Beta short-read assay. TCRdb independently ran MiXCR on the PCR reads; one entry per CDR3 protein. The sample lists roughly 5,300 distinct CDR3 sequences; less than 40% were seen once. Germline values: CDR1 DFQATT, CDR2 SNEGSKA (reference sequence). The CDR3 is made up of 15 amino acids. The ends lost 3 bases at V and 4 bases at J; junction bases unmatched: 5. These data come from a study of vaccination and CD4 T cells after COVID-19. Treatment: approximately 9-day PBMC culture with coronavirus spike peptide pools or control peptides (ViraFEST assay). Prior to the COVID-19 pandemic (2011-2018), the unexposed donor's CD4+ T cells were collected.

Material for sequencing was CD4+ T cells from blood, cultured in vitro. The sequence came from a human donor in good health. The V gene is TRBV20-1, the J gene TRBJ2-5, with 13 bases aligning to TRBD2. CDR3 region: CSASQLAGGRETQYF. In DNA, the CDR3 is TGCAGTGCTAGTCAACTAGCGGGGGGGAGAGAGACCCAGTACTTC.